What follows are 21 T cell receptor beta chains derived from one specimen sequenced in a study of T cell repertoires in cytomegalovirus infection. TCRdb redid the calling of the reads with MiXCR, one entry per CDR3 protein. The sample has under 850,000 distinct CDR3 sequences, approximately 34% seen once. The sample taken for sequencing was PBMCs. The receptors stem from a human donor in good health (CMV status not recorded). Some clones in this sample may be carry-over from other donors' samples.

This chain joins TRBV12-3 or TRBV12-4 and TRBJ2-7, with TRBD1 as a possible D gene (5 bases). The CDR3 spans 13 residues. V lost 2 bases and J 3 bases, leaving 8 bases between the germline ends. CDR3 nucleotide sequence: TGTGCCAGCAGTTTACTGGGGCGCTACGAGCAGTACTTC. Encoded protein: CASSLLGRYEQYF.

This clonotype has just a few counts. The rearrangement links TRBV14 to TRBJ1-4; D not resolved. This CDR3 has 16 amino acids. V lost 1 base and J lost 3, with 12 bases in between. The germline CDR1 and CDR2 sequences are SGHDN and FVKESK. For the CDR3, the DNA is TGTGCCAGCAGCCAAGGGAATTCGTGGGCTAATGAAAAACTGTTTTTT. It is translated as CASSQGNSWANEKLFF.

This clonotype was seen repeatedly, ten times or more. The chain links TRBV25-1 to TRBJ1-1; D unresolved. CDR3 size: 16 residues. CDR1 and CDR2 from the germline V gene are MGHDK and SYGVNS. V was clipped by 6 bases and J by 1 base, with 18 bases between them. DNA for the CDR3: TGTGCCAGCAGCCCCCACGCAGGTACACCGAACACTGAAGCTTTCTTT. Its protein is CASSPHAGTPNTEAFF.

V gene TRBV15 combines with J gene TRBJ2-1; TRBD2 matches 8 bases. This CDR3 has 15 residues. Germline V gene data show CDR1 as LNHNV and CDR2 as YYDKDF (reference sequence). Germline trimming cut 5 bases from V and 2 bases from J; bases unmatched to any gene: 5. This CDR3 reads CATSHTSGAYNEQFF. In DNA, the CDR3 is TGTGCCACCAGCCATACTAGCGGAGCCTACAATGAGCAGTTCTTC.

This clonotype was found a few times. J is TRBJ1-1 and V is TRBV5-6; 7 bases match TRBD1. Looked up from germline, CDR1 is SGHDT and CDR2 is YYEEEE. The V segment lost 4 bases and the J segment 8 bases; nucleotides outside the gene matches: 8. The CDR3 is 13 amino acids. The CDR3 loop reads CASSTRQGREAFF. In DNA, the CDR3 is TGTGCCAGCAGCACCAGACAGGGCCGAGAAGCTTTCTTT.

This clonotype showed up many times. This rearrangement joins TRBV12-3 or TRBV12-4 to TRBJ2-5; D gene unclear. With 5 bases removed from V and 5 bases from J, the gap between germline ends came to 12 bases. The CDR3 is 13 residues long. Written as DNA, the CDR3 is TGTGCCAGCAGTCGAAACCGGTGGGAGACCCAGTACTTC. Its protein is CASSRNRWETQYF.

This clonotype was observed a handful of times. This chain connects TRBV28 to TRBJ1-5, with TRBD1 matching over 8 bases. Germline V gene data show CDR1 as MDHEN and CDR2 as SYDVKM. V shed 3 bases and J 0 bases; nucleotides not matched to a gene: 7. The CDR3 has 17 residues. The DNA of the CDR3 is TGTGCCAGCAGTTTTTCAGGGGGCCGGATTAGCAATCAGCCCCAGCATTTT. Protein product: CASSFSGGRISNQPQHF.

In its sample, this clonotype was seen a few times. The chain combines TRBV30 with TRBJ1-4; maybe TRBD1 (6 bases). The V gene's germline CDR1 is GTSNPN and CDR2 SVGIG (reference sequence). This CDR3 is built from 15 residues. V lost 1 base to trimming and J lost 8 bases, with 17 bases between them. The CDR3 spells CAWSGGQGPWEKLFF. CDR3 nucleotides: TGTGCCTGGAGTGGGGGGCAGGGCCCTTGGGAAAAACTGTTTTTT.

The chain carries TRBV7-9 and TRBJ1-4, with D unresolved. CDR1 SEHNR and CDR2 FQNEAQ come from the germline V gene (reference sequence). CDR3 size: 16 residues. V was cut by 4 bases and J by 3 bases, with 15 bases left in between. The CDR3 reads CASSSPRVGPNEKLFF. The CDR3 coding sequence is TGTGCCAGCAGCTCGCCCCGCGTTGGGCCTAATGAAAAACTGTTTTTT.

Only a few counts were recorded for this clonotype. The chain is built from TRBV12-3 or TRBV12-4 and TRBJ1-5; D unresolved. Trimming pared 4 bases from V and 0 bases from J, leaving 10 bases between. This CDR3 has 15 amino acids. Here the CDR3 DNA reads TGTGCCAGCAGTTCAAGGGCAAGTAGCAATCAGCCCCAGCATTTT. Amino acids: CASSSRASSNQPQHF.

This clonotype was seen only once. The gene calls are TRBV6-5 and TRBJ1-1; perhaps TRBD1 as D (5 bases). V dropped 2 bases and J dropped 4 bases, with 14 bases sitting between them. Looked up from germline, CDR1 is MNHEY and CDR2 is SVGAGI. CDR3 size: 15 residues. In nucleotides, the CDR3 is TGTGCCAGCAGTTACCCGGTTCAGGGTGGCACTGAAGCTTTCTTT. Its translation is CASSYPVQGGTEAFF.

This CDR3 is CASSFDGQGSQPQHF. The CDR3 coding sequence is TGTGCCAGCAGCTTCGATGGCCAGGGGTCTCAGCCCCAGCATTTT. The rearrangement links TRBV7-9 to TRBJ1-5; maybe TRBD1 (6 bases). This CDR3 is built from 15 residues. V lost 3 bases and J 6 bases, leaving 15 bases between the germline ends. CDR1 and CDR2 from the germline V gene are SEHNR and FQNEAQ (reference sequence).

The genes are TRBV27 and TRBJ1-5, with D unresolved. Trimming stripped 3 bases from V and 0 bases from J, with 9 bases between. The CDR3 contains 15 residues. Germline CDR1 reads MNHEY; CDR2 reads SMNVEV (reference sequence). DNA for the CDR3: TGTGCCAGCAGTTTTGAGGGTTATAGCAATCAGCCCCAGCATTTT. As protein: CASSFEGYSNQPQHF.

There are many counts of this clonotype. The chain combines TRBV6-1 with TRBJ2-4, with 9 bases fitting TRBD2. The CDR3 loop spans 19 amino acids. Germline V gene data show CDR1 as MNHNS and CDR2 as SASEGT. The junction had 11 bases not matched to a gene; V was cut back by 2 bases and J by 0 bases. The chain's CDR3 is CASSEFSSGANLAKNIQYF. CDR3 coding DNA: TGTGCCAGCAGTGAATTTTCTAGCGGGGCTAACCTAGCCAAAAACATTCAGTACTTC.

V and J are TRBV30 and TRBJ1-5; D is possibly TRBD1 (5 bases). The germline gives CDR1 GTSNPN, CDR2 SVGIG (reference sequence). This CDR3 comprises 14 residues. Trimming took off 4 bases at V and 5 bases at J, with 15 bases between the two ends. The CDR3 DNA follows: TGTGCCTGGACAACGGGGGGAAGTGATCAGCCCCAGCATTTT. Translation: CAWTTGGSDQPQHF.

The rearrangement joins TRBV5-4 to TRBJ2-1; TRBD2 might be the D (6 bases). Germline V lookup: CDR1 SGHNT, CDR2 YYREEE (reference sequence). V was shortened by 4 bases and J by 1 base, with 12 bases between the two germline ends. The CDR3 runs to 15 residues. The CDR3 is CASSGRLESYNEQFF. The CDR3 nucleotides read TGTGCCAGCAGCGGGCGACTAGAGTCCTACAATGAGCAGTTCTTC. Supplemented by reference TRBV5-4 and TRBJ2-1, the full variable domain reads ETGVTQSPTHLIKTRGQQVTLRCSSQSGHNTVSWYQQALGQGPQFIFQYYREEENGRGNFPPRFSGLQFPNYSSELNVNALELDDSALYLCASSGRLESYNEQFFGPGTRLTVL.

V gene TRBV7-2 combines with J gene TRBJ2-7, with D uncertain. Between the trimmed V and J ends, which lost 6 bases and 7 bases, there was a span of 16 bases. The germline gives CDR1 SGHTA, CDR2 FQGNSA. The CDR3 contains 13 residues. The CDR3 reads CASRRWSGREQYF. CDR3 nucleotides: TGTGCCAGCAGACGGTGGTCCGGGCGTGAGCAGTACTTC.

This clonotype was observed a handful of times. The J gene is TRBJ2-7, the V gene TRBV27; 10 nucleotides align to TRBD2. Germline-derived CDR1 and CDR2 are MNHEY and SMNVEV (reference sequence). Germline trimming cut 5 bases from V and 5 bases from J; bases unmatched to any gene: 3. The length of the CDR3 is 13 residues. CDR3 sequence reads: CASSGTSVDEQYF. Written as DNA, the CDR3 is TGTGCCAGCAGTGGGACTAGCGTTGACGAGCAGTACTTC.

Ten or more counts support this clonotype. This chain connects TRBV12-3 or TRBV12-4 to TRBJ2-5; a possible D gene is TRBD1 (5 bases). The CDR3 is 15 amino acids. Trimming left V 7 bases short and J 1 base short, with 16 bases between. The CDR3 DNA sequence: TGTGCCAGCACCCAGGGATCGGGTTTCCAAGAGACCCAGTACTTC. Its protein is CASTQGSGFQETQYF.

The CDR3 here is CASSLASRGGGETQYF. For the CDR3, the DNA is TGTGCCAGCAGCTTGGCGTCCCGGGGGGGCGGAGAGACCCAGTACTTC. The V gene is TRBV5-5, the J gene TRBJ2-5; 8 positions agree with TRBD2. J gave up 4 bases and V 0 bases, and 8 bases lay outside the gene matches. The CDR3 totals 16 residues. CDR1 SGHKS and CDR2 YYEKEE come from the germline V gene (reference sequence).

The chain carries TRBV6-2 or TRBV6-3 and TRBJ2-7; D call uncertain. Trimming cost V 3 bases and J 1 base, with 10 bases left between them. The CDR3 is 14 amino acids. Germline V gene lookup returns CDR1 MNHEY and CDR2 SVGEGT. This chain's CDR3 is CASSYGEPSYEQYF. In DNA, the CDR3 is TGTGCCAGCAGTTATGGGGAACCTTCCTACGAGCAGTACTTC.